This T cell receptor (beta chain) was obtained from a study of shared clonotypes between healthy human individuals. CDR3 size: 14 residues. The V end was cut by 2 bases, the J end by 4 bases, with 12 bases between. Germline V gene sequence: CDR1 MNHEY, CDR2 SVGAGI. Clones were sequenced by immunoSEQ multiplex PCR, and TCRdb holds only the in-frame ones, with some missing. This table has about 580,000 clones, 98% appearing once. CD8 cells regarded as naive lacked CD45RO, were positively chosen for CCR7, and omitted terminally differentiated effector memory CD45RA+ cells. The clonotype originates from a man in his thirties or forties in good health. Material: naive CD8+ T cells sorted from blood. The chain uses TRBV6-5 and TRBJ2-7, with a possible D match to TRBD2 (5 bases). Here the CDR3 reads CASSYNTEVYEQYF. In DNA form, the CDR3 reads TGTGCCAGCAGTTACAACACGGAGGTTTACGAGCAGTACTTC.